Listed here are 9 T cell receptor beta chains from one sample, sequenced in a study of T cells after posttransplantation cyclophosphamide. The assay was immunoSEQ multiplex PCR, and TCRdb's table has in-frame clones only and misses some. The sample lists tens of thousands of clones; around 88% were seen once. The sample comprised PBMCs. These receptors all stem from a woman aged 60-75 years with a blood cancer, CMV-positive, and with a related stem cell donor.

This clone has a single count. V gene TRBV7-2 combines with J gene TRBJ2-7; D call uncertain. V shed 4 bases and J shed 1 base, with 14 bases lying between them. CDR3 length equals 15 residues. Germline CDR1 SGHTA, CDR2 FQGNSA. The CDR3 protein is CASSSQHQFSYEQYF. CDR3 sequence (DNA): TGTGCCAGCAGCTCCCAACACCAATTTTCCTACGAGCAGTACTTC.

CDR3 coding DNA: TGTGCCAACACTAAGGAGGGGAACACTGAAGCTTTCTTT. Its translation is CANTKEGNTEAFF. The chain links TRBV2 to TRBJ1-1; D ambiguous. The CDR3 contains 13 residues. Germline CDR1 and CDR2: SNHLY and FYNNEI. Trimming removed 10 bases from V and 1 base from J, with 13 bases in between.

This clone was recorded a few times. The V call is TRBV21-1, the J call TRBJ2-1; TRBD2 reflects the table's D call only, with no check against the DNA. TRBV21-1 is described as a pseudogene. The CDR3 spans 17 residues. Here the CDR3 reads CASSKVGTSESYNEQFF. DNA of the CDR3: TGTGCCAGCAGCAAAGTGGGGACTAGCGAATCTTACAATGAGCAGTTCTTC.

This rearrangement joins TRBV7-2 to TRBJ1-2, with 8 nucleotides matching TRBD1. CDR1 is SGHTA and CDR2 is FQGNSA in the germline V gene. The CDR3 has 14 residues. V lost 4 bases and J lost 3; bases outside the gene matches: 4. The CDR3 region has the DNA TGTGCCAGCAGCTATAAACAGGGGGACTATGGCTACACCTTC. Translating gives CASSYKQGDYGYTF.

The gene calls are TRBV30 and TRBJ1-1; D unclear. This CDR3 has 12 amino acids. Looked up from germline, CDR1 is GTSNPN and CDR2 is SVGIG (reference sequence). Trimming stripped 2 bases from V and 5 bases from J, with 9 bases between. The chain's CDR3 is CAWSFGRTEAFF. The CDR3 DNA follows: TGTGCCTGGAGTTTTGGGAGAACTGAAGCTTTCTTT.

The chain is built from TRBV27 and TRBJ2-5; 11 bases align to TRBD1. The DNA matches TRBJ2-7 better at its end, which makes the J call doubtful. The length of the CDR3 is 14 residues. Germline V gene lookup returns CDR1 MNHEY and CDR2 SMNVEV (reference sequence). The CDR3 DNA follows: TGTGCCAGCAGTTCGACCGGGACAGGGGGCGAGCAGTACTTC. Protein sequence: CASSSTGTGGEQYF.

About this clone itself: The sample contains more than one DNA sequence encoding this CDR3. The chain recombines TRBV29-1 with TRBJ1-1, with 9 positions matching TRBD1. CDR1 and CDR2 from the germline V gene are SQVTM and ANQGSEA. CDR3 length: 12 residues. Trimming at V came to 7 bases and at J to 2 bases, leaving 2 bases not matched to a gene. The CDR3 DNA follows: TGCAGCGCGGGACAGGGAAACACTGAAGCTTTCTTT. Amino acid sequence: CSAGQGNTEAFF. Based on the CDR3 plus reference TRBV29-1 and TRBJ1-1, the full variable domain is SAVISQKPSRDICQRGTSLTIQCQVDSQVTMMFWYRQQPGQSLTLIATANQGSEATYESGFVIDKFPISRPNLTFSTLTVSNMSPEDSSIYLCSAGQGNTEAFFGQGTRLTVV.

The chain is built from TRBV10-1 and TRBJ2-5; a possible D gene is TRBD1 (5 bases). Germline CDR1 is WNHNN and CDR2 is SYGVQD (reference sequence). V was cut by 0 bases and J by 4 bases, with 12 bases left in between. The CDR3 length is 15 residues. The CDR3 protein is CASSESTGWGETQYF. The CDR3 region has the DNA TGCGCCAGCAGTGAGTCAACAGGTTGGGGAGAGACCCAGTACTTC.

This chain uses TRBV6-5 with TRBJ1-5; TRBD1 matches at 7 bases. V lost 0 bases and J lost 7; bases outside the gene matches: 3. This CDR3 is 14 amino acids long. Germline CDR1 is MNHEY and CDR2 is SVGAGI. The DNA for the CDR3 is TGTGCCAGCAGTTACTCAGGAGGGGGCCAGCCCCAGCATTTT. It specifies CASSYSGGGQPQHF.